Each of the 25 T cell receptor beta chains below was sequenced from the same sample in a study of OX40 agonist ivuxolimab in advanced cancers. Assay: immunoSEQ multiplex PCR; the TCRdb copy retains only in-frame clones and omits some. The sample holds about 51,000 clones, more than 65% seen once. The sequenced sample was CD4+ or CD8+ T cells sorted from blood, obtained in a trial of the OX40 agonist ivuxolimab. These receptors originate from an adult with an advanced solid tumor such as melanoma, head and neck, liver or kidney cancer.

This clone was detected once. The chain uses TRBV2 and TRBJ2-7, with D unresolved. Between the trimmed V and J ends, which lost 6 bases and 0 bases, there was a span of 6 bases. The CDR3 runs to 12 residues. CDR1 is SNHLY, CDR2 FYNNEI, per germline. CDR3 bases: TGTGCCAGCAGCCCATACTCCTACGAGCAGTACTTC. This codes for CASSPYSYEQYF.

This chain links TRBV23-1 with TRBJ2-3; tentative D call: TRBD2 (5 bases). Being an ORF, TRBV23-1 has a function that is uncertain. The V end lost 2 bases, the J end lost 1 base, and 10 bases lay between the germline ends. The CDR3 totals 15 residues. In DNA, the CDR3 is TGCGCCAGCAGTCAACCCGAGGGTTGCACAGATACGCAGTATTTT. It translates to CASSQPEGCTDTQYF.

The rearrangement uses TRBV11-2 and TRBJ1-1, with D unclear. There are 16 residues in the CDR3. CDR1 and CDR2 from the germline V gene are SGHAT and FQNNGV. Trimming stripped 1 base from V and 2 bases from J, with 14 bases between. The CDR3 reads CASSLVPAVINTEAFF. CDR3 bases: TGTGCCAGCAGCTTAGTGCCGGCCGTGATCAACACTGAAGCTTTCTTT.

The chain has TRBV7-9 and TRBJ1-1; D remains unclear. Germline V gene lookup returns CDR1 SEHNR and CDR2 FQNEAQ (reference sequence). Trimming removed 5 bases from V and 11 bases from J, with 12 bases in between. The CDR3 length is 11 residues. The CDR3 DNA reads TGTGCCAGCAGCCACGACCTGGGTGCTTTCTTT. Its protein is CASSHDLGAFF.

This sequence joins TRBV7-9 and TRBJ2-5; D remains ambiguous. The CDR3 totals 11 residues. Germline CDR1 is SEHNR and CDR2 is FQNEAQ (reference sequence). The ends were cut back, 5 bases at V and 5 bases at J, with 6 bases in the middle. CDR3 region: CASSERETQYF. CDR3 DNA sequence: TGTGCCAGCAGCGAACGGGAGACCCAGTACTTC.

The CDR3 DNA sequence: TGTGCCAGCAGTCTGGGGAGGGGAAATGGCTACACCTTC. This sequence encodes CASSLGRGNGYTF. The chain recombines TRBV6-6 with TRBJ1-2; weak D call: TRBD1 (5 bases). Germline CDR1 and CDR2: MNHNY and SVGAGI (reference sequence). Trimming left V 5 bases short and J 6 bases short, with 13 bases between. The CDR3 contains 13 residues.

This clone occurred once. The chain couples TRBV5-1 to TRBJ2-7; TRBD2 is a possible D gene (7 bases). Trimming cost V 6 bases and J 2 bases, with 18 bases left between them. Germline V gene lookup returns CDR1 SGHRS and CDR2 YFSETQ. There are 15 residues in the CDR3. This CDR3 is CASTLGGGGTYEQYF. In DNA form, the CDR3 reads TGCGCCAGCACCTTAGGTGGCGGGGGCACCTACGAGCAGTACTTC.

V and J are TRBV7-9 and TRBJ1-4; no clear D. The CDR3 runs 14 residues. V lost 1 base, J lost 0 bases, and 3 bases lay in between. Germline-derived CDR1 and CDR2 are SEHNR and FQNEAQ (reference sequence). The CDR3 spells CASSLVSTNEKLFF. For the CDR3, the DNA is TGTGCCAGCAGCTTAGTATCAACTAATGAAAAACTGTTTTTT.

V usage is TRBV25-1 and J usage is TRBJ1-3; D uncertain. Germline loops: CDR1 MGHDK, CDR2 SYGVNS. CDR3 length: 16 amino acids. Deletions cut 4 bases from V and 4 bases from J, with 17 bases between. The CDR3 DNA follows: TGTGCCAGCAGTGCTACCACCGGGTCCGGGGGAAACACCATATATTTT. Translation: CASSATTGSGGNTIYF.

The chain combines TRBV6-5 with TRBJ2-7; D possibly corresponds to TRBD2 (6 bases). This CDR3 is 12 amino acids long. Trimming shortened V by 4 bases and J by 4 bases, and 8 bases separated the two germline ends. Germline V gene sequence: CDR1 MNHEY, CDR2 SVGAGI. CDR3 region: CASSSGTYEQYF. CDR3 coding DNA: TGTGCCAGCAGTTCCGGGACTTACGAGCAGTACTTC.

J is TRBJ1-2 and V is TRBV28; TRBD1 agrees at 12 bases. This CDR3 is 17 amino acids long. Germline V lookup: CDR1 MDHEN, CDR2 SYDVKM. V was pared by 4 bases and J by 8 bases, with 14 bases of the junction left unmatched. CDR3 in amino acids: CASSSDGTGGAESGYTF. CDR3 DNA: TGTGCCAGCAGTTCTGATGGGACAGGGGGCGCCGAATCCGGCTACACCTTC.

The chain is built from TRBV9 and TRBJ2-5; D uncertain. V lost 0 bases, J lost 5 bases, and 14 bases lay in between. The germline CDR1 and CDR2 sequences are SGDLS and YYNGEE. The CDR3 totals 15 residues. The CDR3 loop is CASSVAPGLSETQYF. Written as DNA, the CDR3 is TGTGCCAGCAGCGTAGCCCCGGGTCTTTCGGAGACCCAGTACTTC. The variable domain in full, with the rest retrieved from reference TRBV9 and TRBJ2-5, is DSGVTQTPKHLITATGQRVTLRCSPRSGDLSVYWYQQSLDQGLQFLIQYYNGEERAKGNILERFSAQQFPDLHSELNLSSLELGDSALYFCASSVAPGLSETQYFGPGTRLLVL.

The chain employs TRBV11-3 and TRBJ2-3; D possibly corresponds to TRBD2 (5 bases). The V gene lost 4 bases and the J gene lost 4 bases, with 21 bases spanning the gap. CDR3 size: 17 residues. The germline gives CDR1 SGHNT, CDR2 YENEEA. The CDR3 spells CASSSGVGLAVPDTQYF. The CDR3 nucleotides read TGTGCCAGCAGCTCGGGCGTGGGTCTAGCCGTACCAGATACGCAGTATTTT.

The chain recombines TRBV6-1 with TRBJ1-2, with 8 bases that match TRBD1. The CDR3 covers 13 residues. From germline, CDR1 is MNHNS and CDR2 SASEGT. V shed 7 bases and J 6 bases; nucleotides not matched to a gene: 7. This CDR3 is CASKGQGGNGYTF. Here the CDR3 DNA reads TGTGCCAGCAAAGGACAGGGAGGGAATGGCTACACCTTC.

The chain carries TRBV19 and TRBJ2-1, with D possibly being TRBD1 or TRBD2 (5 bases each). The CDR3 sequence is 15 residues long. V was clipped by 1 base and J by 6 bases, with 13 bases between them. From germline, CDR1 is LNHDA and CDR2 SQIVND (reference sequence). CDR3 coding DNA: TGTGCCAGTAGTATAGTAGGGGACCAGCTCAATGAGCAGTTCTTC. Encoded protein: CASSIVGDQLNEQFF.

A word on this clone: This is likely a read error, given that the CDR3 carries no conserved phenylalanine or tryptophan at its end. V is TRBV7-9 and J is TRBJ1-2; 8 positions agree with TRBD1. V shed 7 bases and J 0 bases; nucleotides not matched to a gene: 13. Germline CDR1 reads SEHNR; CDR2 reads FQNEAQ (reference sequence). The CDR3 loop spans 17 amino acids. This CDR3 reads CASTPDRGRASNYGYTL. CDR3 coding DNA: TGTGCCAGCACCCCAGACAGGGGTCGCGCATCTAACTATGGCTACACCCTC.

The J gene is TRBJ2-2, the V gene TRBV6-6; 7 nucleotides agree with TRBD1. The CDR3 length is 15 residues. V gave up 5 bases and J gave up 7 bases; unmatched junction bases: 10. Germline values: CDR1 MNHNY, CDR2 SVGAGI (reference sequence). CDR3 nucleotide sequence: TGTGCCAGCAGTCCTCTACTAGGGGGCAGCGGGGAGCTGTTTTTT. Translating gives CASSPLLGGSGELFF.

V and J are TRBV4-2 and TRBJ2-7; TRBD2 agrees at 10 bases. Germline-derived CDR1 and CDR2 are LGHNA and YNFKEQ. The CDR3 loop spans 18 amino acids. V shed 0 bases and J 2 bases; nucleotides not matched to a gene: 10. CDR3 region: CASSQDGLAGEVPYEQYF. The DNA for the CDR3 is TGTGCCAGCAGCCAAGATGGGCTAGCGGGGGAGGTTCCCTACGAGCAGTACTTC.

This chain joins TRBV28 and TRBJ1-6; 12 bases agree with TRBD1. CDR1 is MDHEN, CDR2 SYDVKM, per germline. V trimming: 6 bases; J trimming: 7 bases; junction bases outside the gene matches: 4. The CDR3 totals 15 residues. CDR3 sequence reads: CASSDGTGGNSPLHF. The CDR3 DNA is TGTGCCAGCAGCGACGGGACAGGGGGCAATTCACCCCTCCACTTT.

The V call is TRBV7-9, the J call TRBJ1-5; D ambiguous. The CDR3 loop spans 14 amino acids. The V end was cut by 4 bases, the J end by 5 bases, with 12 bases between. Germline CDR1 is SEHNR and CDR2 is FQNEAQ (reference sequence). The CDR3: CASSYGTPDQPQHF. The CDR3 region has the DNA TGTGCCAGCAGCTACGGTACCCCCGATCAGCCCCAGCATTTT.

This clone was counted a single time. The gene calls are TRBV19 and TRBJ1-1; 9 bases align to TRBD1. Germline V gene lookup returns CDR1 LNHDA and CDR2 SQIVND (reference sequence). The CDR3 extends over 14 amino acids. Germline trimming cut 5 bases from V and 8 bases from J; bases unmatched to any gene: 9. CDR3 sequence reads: CASSLSGQGWEAFF. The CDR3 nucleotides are TGTGCCAGTAGTCTATCGGGACAGGGATGGGAAGCTTTCTTT.

DNA of the CDR3: TGTGCCAGCAGCCAAGATGGGGATGGCAGGGCGGATAACACTGAAGCTTTCTTT. Amino acid sequence: CASSQDGDGRADNTEAFF. The chain employs TRBV14 and TRBJ1-1, with D possibly being TRBD1 (5 bases). Per germline, CDR1 SGHDN and CDR2 FVKESK. With 0 bases removed from V and 2 bases from J, the gap between germline ends came to 19 bases. The CDR3 spans 18 residues.

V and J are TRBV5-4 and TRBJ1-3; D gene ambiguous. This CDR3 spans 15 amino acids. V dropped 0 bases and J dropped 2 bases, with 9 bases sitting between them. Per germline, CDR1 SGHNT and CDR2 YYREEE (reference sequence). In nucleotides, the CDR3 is TGTGCCAGCAGCTTGGCTGGCTTAACTGGAAACACCATATATTTT. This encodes CASSLAGLTGNTIYF.

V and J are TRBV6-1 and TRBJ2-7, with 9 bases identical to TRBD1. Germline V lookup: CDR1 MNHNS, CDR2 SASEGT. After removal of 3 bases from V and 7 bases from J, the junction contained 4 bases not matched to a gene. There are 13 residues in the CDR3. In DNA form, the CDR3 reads TGTGCCAGCAGTGAGGGACAGGGAGTGGAGCAGTACTTC. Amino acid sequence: CASSEGQGVEQYF.

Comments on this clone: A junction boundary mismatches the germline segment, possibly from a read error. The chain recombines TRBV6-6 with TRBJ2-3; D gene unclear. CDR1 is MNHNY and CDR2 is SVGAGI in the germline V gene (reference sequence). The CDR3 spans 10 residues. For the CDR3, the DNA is TGTGCCAGCGATCACAGATACGCAGTATTT. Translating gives CASDHRYAVF.